This TCR beta chain originates from a study of CD8 T cells in Susac syndrome. Points on this clonotype: Its specificity is unknown.

Germline V gives CDR1 MNHEY, CDR2 SVGAGI. V dropped 5 bases and J dropped 4; count of bases not matched to a gene: 9. CDR3 length: 15 amino acids. Random hexamers were used to reverse transcribe the RNA input (roughly 0.5 to 1 ug). TCRdb called the immunoSEQ multiplex PCR reads again in MiXCR, with one record for every CDR3 protein. The data contain nearly 200,000 distinct CDR3 sequences, about 95% of them singletons. Sequencing of TCR beta drew on CD8+ and CD4+ T cells from blood. Negative isolation was used for CD8+ and CD4+ T cells, and FACS enrichment was applied to TEMRA cells. Study-wide results and caveats: The study conceded that its TCR sequencing and HLA analysis involved relatively few individuals.

This chain uses TRBV6-5 with TRBJ1-2; 8 bases map to TRBD1. The sample consisted of CD4+ T cells from PBMCs. The sequence came from a human donor with multiple sclerosis. CDR3 DNA sequence: TGTGCCAGCAGTCCACGGACAGGGCATGCCTATGGCTACACCTTC. As protein: CASSPRTGHAYGYTF.